This is a list of T cell receptor beta chains from one sample in a study of cytomegalovirus exposure and HLA in healthy donors. Data came from immunoSEQ multiplex PCR; TCRdb stores just in-frame clones and leaves some out. Among approximately 100,000 clones listed, around 80% were seen once. What was sequenced was PBMCs. These receptors were collected from a man in his forties or fifties in good health and CMV-seronegative. CDR3s include the opening cysteine and the closing phenylalanine or tryptophan. D genes are given only for firm matches. Clone size is stated in some rows and not others, as once, few, many or a class when expanded.

CDR3 | DNA | V | D | size | J
CASAILAGRNEQYF | TGCGCCAGCGCGATCCTAGCGGGGAGGAACGAGCAGTACTTC | TRBV5-1 | TRBD2 | . | TRBJ2-7
CASSVLFQTGELFF | TGTGCCAGCAGCGTATTGTTTCAAACCGGGGAGCTGTTTTTT | TRBV9 | . | . | TRBJ2-2
CASSPNSGNLGNTEAFF | TGTGCCAGTAGTCCAAACAGCGGAAACTTAGGGAACACTGAAGCTTTCTTT | TRBV19 | . | few | TRBJ1-1
CASSALAGGYNEQFF | TGTGCCAGCAGCGCGTTAGCGGGGGGTTACAATGAGCAGTTCTTC | TRBV9 | TRBD2 | . | TRBJ2-1
CASSLRVTGSYEQYF | TGTGCCAGCAGCTTGCGAGTGACAGGATCCTACGAGCAGTACTTC | TRBV5-6 | . | . | TRBJ2-7
CASSLSQGSRGPEQFF | TGTGCCAGCAGTTTATCACAAGGTTCTCGTGGGCCTGAGCAGTTCTTC | TRBV27 | . | once | TRBJ2-1
CASADRVKAKNIQYF | TGTGCCAGCGCCGACAGGGTAAAAGCCAAAAACATTCAGTACTTC | TRBV5-5 | TRBD1 | . | TRBJ2-4
CASSHGLADTQYF | TGTGCCAGCAGCCACGGACTAGCGGATACGCAGTATTTT | TRBV7-2 | TRBD2 | . | TRBJ2-3
CASSLLGANEKLFF | TGTGCCAGCAGTTTATTGGGAGCTAATGAAAAACTGTTTTTT | TRBV27 | . | . | TRBJ1-4
CASSPPFRTGRNGYAF | TGTGCCAGCAGCCCTCCCTTCAGGACAGGGAGAAATGGCTACGCCTTC | TRBV28 | TRBD1 | . | TRBJ1-2
CSARVDQPQHF | TGCAGTGCTAGAGTAGATCAGCCCCAGCATTTT | TRBV20-1 | . | . | TRBJ1-5
CATLPAGGLYGYTF | TGTGCCACCCTGCCGGCAGGGGGCCTCTATGGCTACACCTTC | TRBV10-3 | TRBD1 | . | TRBJ1-2
CASSQRTGQVAYEQYF | TGCGCCAGCAGCCAAAGAACGGGACAGGTCGCCTACGAGCAGTACTTC | TRBV4-1 | TRBD1 | . | TRBJ2-7
CASSSLARSSYEQYF | TGCGCCAGCAGTTCGCTAGCTAGAAGCTCCTACGAGCAGTACTTC | TRBV4-1 | . | . | TRBJ2-7
CASSSRWDTTYGYTF | TGTGCCAGCAGCTCACGTTGGGACACAACCTATGGCTACACCTTC | TRBV5-4 | . | once | TRBJ1-2
CASSPPGGNFNQPQHF | TGTGCCAGCAGTCCCCCGGGGGGGAATTTCAATCAGCCCCAGCATTTT | TRBV25-1 | . | once | TRBJ1-5
CASSLDYRSREQFF | TGTGCCAGCAGCTTAGACTACAGGTCCCGCGAGCAGTTCTTC | TRBV11-1 | . | . | TRBJ2-1
CASSDPPGVLAFF | TGCGCCAGCAGCGACCCCCCCGGAGTGTTAGCTTTCTTT | TRBV5-1 | . | . | TRBJ1-1
CASSIAPGGAGTDTQYF | TGTGCCAGCAGCATAGCCCCGGGGGGCGCGGGAACAGATACGCAGTATTTT | TRBV7-2 | . | . | TRBJ2-3
CASTSVGGETQYF | TGTGCCAGCACCAGTGTGGGGGGGGAGACCCAGTACTTC | TRBV2 | TRBD2 | . | TRBJ2-5
CASSQGGLNYEQYF | TGCGCCAGCAGCCAAGGCGGACTAAACTACGAGCAGTACTTC | TRBV4-1 | . | . | TRBJ2-7
CASSLGTGSQPQHF | TGTGCCAGCAGCTTAGGAACGGGTAGTCAGCCCCAGCATTTT | TRBV7-6 | . | once | TRBJ1-5
CASSFRGGNNEQFF | TGCGCCAGCAGCTTTCGGGGGGGCAACAATGAGCAGTTCTTC | TRBV5-1 | TRBD2 | . | TRBJ2-1
CASTGRTDHSPLHF | TGTGCCAGCACCGGGAGAACCGATCATTCACCCCTCCACTTT | TRBV19 | . | . | TRBJ1-6
CASSLGGGEDTQYF | TGTGCCAGCAGCTTAGGGGGCGGGGAAGATACGCAGTATTTT | TRBV11-3 | . | . | TRBJ2-3
CASSLQGFYGYTF | TGTGCCAGCAGCCTACAGGGGTTCTATGGCTACACCTTC | TRBV13 | TRBD1 | . | TRBJ1-2
CASQGQHSNYGYTF | TGCGCCAGCCAAGGACAGCACAGTAACTATGGCTACACCTTC | TRBV5-1 | . | . | TRBJ1-2
CASSWPRPGLSYEQYF | TGTGCCAGCAGTTGGCCACGGCCAGGGTTGTCCTACGAGCAGTACTTC | TRBV28 | . | . | TRBJ2-7
CATGTGDTQYF | TGCGCCACCGGTACCGGGGATACGCAGTATTTT | TRBV10-1 | . | . | TRBJ2-3
CASLRTEGELFF | TGTGCCAGCCTACGAACTGAGGGGGAGCTGTTTTTT | TRBV2 | . | once | TRBJ2-2
CASSFRQASYGYTF | TGTGCCAGCAGCTTCCGACAGGCAAGCTATGGCTACACCTTC | TRBV9 | . | . | TRBJ1-2
CASKTSGNTDTQYF | TGTGCCAGCAAGACTAGCGGTAACACAGATACGCAGTATTTT | TRBV19 | TRBD2 | . | TRBJ2-3
CAGGLIYNSPLHF | TGTGCCGGGGGACTGATCTATAATTCACCCCTCCACTTT | TRBV6-1 | . | . | TRBJ1-6
CASSWGQLNQPQHF | TGTGCCAGTAGTTGGGGACAGCTAAATCAGCCCCAGCATTTT | TRBV19 | TRBD1 | . | TRBJ1-5
CASSLNGQGARGYTF | TGTGCCAGCAGTTTAAACGGACAGGGGGCGCGAGGCTACACCTTC | TRBV28 | TRBD1 | once | TRBJ1-2
CASSQEGQPCPAYF | TGCGCCAGCAGCCAAGAGGGACAACCCTGTCCTGCCTACTTC | TRBV4-1 | . | . | TRBJ2-7
CASSPSWGGGVRYSEQYF | TGTGCCAGCAGCCCATCGTGGGGGGGCGGGGTGCGGTATAGCGAGCAGTACTTC | TRBV11-2 | . | . | TRBJ2-7
CASSFETRNSPLHF | TGTGCCAGCAGCTTTGAGACCAGGAACTCACCCCTCCACTTT | TRBV9 | . | . | TRBJ1-6
CASSVGGVRNTEAFF | TGTGCCAGCAGCGTGGGGGGGGTACGGAACACTGAAGCTTTCTTT | TRBV9 | . | . | TRBJ1-1
CASTLFVGTGDNQPQHF | TGTGCCAGCACCCTATTCGTCGGGACAGGGGACAATCAGCCCCAGCATTTT | TRBV28 | TRBD1 | . | TRBJ1-5
CASSQSVGGGRQETQYF | TGTGCCAGCAGCCAGTCCGTCGGCGGGGGGCGCCAAGAGACCCAGTACTTC | TRBV9 | TRBD2 | . | TRBJ2-5
CAISGGQASKTQYF | TGTGCCATCAGTGGTGGACAGGCTTCGAAGACCCAGTACTTC | TRBV10-3 | TRBD1 | . | TRBJ2-5